A single sample is the source of the 27 T cell receptor beta chains below, sequenced in a study of glioma-infiltrating T cells after dendritic cell vaccination. TCRdb keeps only in-frame clones here, not all; method: immunoSEQ multiplex PCR. The sample shows under 100,000 clones, 85% of them seen only once. Material: blood, obtained before dendritic cell vaccination. The receptors here all came from a human donor with glioblastoma.

This clone was seen more than once but under ten times. The chain uses TRBV11-2 and TRBJ2-2, with 7 bases lining up with TRBD1. Germline V gene sequence: CDR1 SGHAT, CDR2 FQNNGV. The V and J ends lost 3 bases and 3 bases, in that order; junction bases with no gene match: 7. This CDR3 is 16 amino acids long. CDR3 DNA: TGTGCCAGCAGCTTGGGACCGGGACAGTACACCGGGGAGCTGTTTTTT. Translating it yields CASSLGPGQYTGELFF.

This clone occurred a few times. The genes are TRBV19 and TRBJ1-2, with D possibly TRBD1 on 5 matching bases. With 7 bases removed from V and 7 bases from J, the gap between germline ends came to 16 bases. CDR1 and CDR2 (germline): LNHDA, SQIVND (reference sequence). This CDR3 has 13 amino acids. CDR3 residues: CASKPGLRAGYTF. The CDR3 DNA reads as TGTGCCAGTAAACCGGGACTAAGAGCTGGCTACACCTTC.

The chain carries TRBV5-1 and TRBJ2-2; D is possibly TRBD2 (6 bases). There are 14 residues in the CDR3. Germline CDR1 reads SGHRS; CDR2 reads YFSETQ. Trimming cost V 0 bases and J 5 bases, with 8 bases left between them. The chain's CDR3 is CASSLGDSTGELFF. The CDR3 DNA follows: TGCGCCAGCAGCTTGGGGGACTCAACCGGGGAGCTGTTTTTT.

V usage is TRBV7-2 and J usage is TRBJ1-2; the D gene is possibly TRBD1 (6 bases). There are 16 residues in the CDR3. V gave up 7 bases and J gave up 3 bases, with 21 bases separating them. Germline CDR1 SGHTA, CDR2 FQGNSA. For the CDR3, the DNA is TGTGCCAGCACCTTTTTAGGGGGGGCCGTGGACTATGGCTACACCTTC. Translated, it gives CASTFLGGAVDYGYTF.

The V call is TRBV5-6, the J call TRBJ2-1, with 10 nucleotides matching TRBD2. This CDR3 contains 17 residues. CDR1 and CDR2 from the germline V gene are SGHDT and YYEEEE. V trimming: 4 bases; J trimming: 2 bases; junction bases outside the gene matches: 9. CDR3 sequence (DNA): TGTGCCAGCAGCCTTAGACTAGCGGGCGACCCCTACAATGAGCAGTTCTTC. This encodes CASSLRLAGDPYNEQFF.

This clone was observed a single time. J is TRBJ2-5 and V is TRBV2; TRBD2 agrees at 8 bases. The CDR3 is made up of 15 amino acids. V shed 1 base and J 4 bases; nucleotides not matched to a gene: 5. CDR1 SNHLY and CDR2 FYNNEI come from the germline V gene. The CDR3 protein is CASSEGAGAGETQYF. The CDR3 bases are TGTGCCAGCAGTGAAGGAGCGGGGGCGGGAGAGACCCAGTACTTC.

The J gene is TRBJ2-7, the V gene TRBV6-5, with D maybe TRBD2 (6 bases). Deletions cut 8 bases from V and 1 base from J, with 18 bases between. From germline, CDR1 is MNHEY and CDR2 SVGAGI. This CDR3 spans 15 amino acids. This CDR3 is CASSTAGTVSYEQYF. The DNA for the CDR3 is TGTGCCAGCTCGACGGCCGGGACTGTGTCCTACGAGCAGTACTTC.

The V and J genes are TRBV9 and TRBJ1-2, with a weak D call TRBD1 (5 bases). CDR1 and CDR2 from the germline V gene are SGDLS and YYNGEE. This CDR3 has 14 residues. Between the trimmed V and J ends, which lost 1 base and 3 bases, there was a span of 10 bases. The CDR3 DNA reads as TGTGCCAGCAGCGTATCCGGGGGGGACTATGGCTACACCTTC. Translating gives CASSVSGGDYGYTF.

This chain links TRBV6-4 with TRBJ1-1; TRBD1 might be the D (6 bases). The CDR3 has 14 residues. V gave up 2 bases and J gave up 5 bases, with 12 bases separating them. Looked up from germline, CDR1 is MRHNA and CDR2 is SNTAGT. The CDR3 loop is CASSDQAGVTEAFF. CDR3 in DNA: TGTGCCAGCAGTGACCAGGCAGGGGTTACTGAAGCTTTCTTT.

The J gene is TRBJ1-2, the V gene TRBV6-5; D gene unclear. In germline, CDR1 is MNHEY, CDR2 SVGAGI. V was pared by 2 bases and J by 1 base, with 5 bases between. The CDR3 spans 13 residues. CDR3 sequence reads: CASSYTVNYGYTF. The CDR3 DNA reads as TGTGCCAGCAGTTACACGGTTAACTATGGCTACACCTTC.

In this sample, this clone turned up a few times. The J gene is TRBJ1-3, the V gene TRBV6-1, with D possibly matching TRBD1 (5 bases). The CDR3 extends over 14 amino acids. Germline loops: CDR1 MNHNS, CDR2 SASEGT. Trimming removed 6 bases at V and 0 bases at J, with 9 bases between. As DNA, the CDR3 is TGTGCCAGCAGGGCGGACAACTCTGGAAACACCATATATTTT. Encoded protein: CASRADNSGNTIYF.

The rearrangement uses TRBV2 and TRBJ2-3, with TRBD2 matching 11 bases. Losses at the gene ends were 10 bases for V and 1 base for J; bases not matched to a gene: 16. Looked up from germline, CDR1 is SNHLY and CDR2 is FYNNEI. The CDR3 contains 18 residues. CDR3 coding DNA: TGTGCCATCTTACCCAGAAGACTAGCGGGGACCCGCACAGATACGCAGTATTTT. It is translated as CAILPRRLAGTRTDTQYF.

The CDR3 reads CASSRQGATEAFF. DNA for the CDR3: TGTGCCAGTAGTAGGCAGGGGGCCACTGAAGCTTTCTTT. The chain couples TRBV19 to TRBJ1-1; 8 bases align to TRBD1. Trimming at V came to 4 bases and at J to 4 bases, leaving 2 bases not matched to a gene. Per germline, CDR1 LNHDA and CDR2 SQIVND (reference sequence). The length of the CDR3 is 13 residues. Drawing the rest from reference TRBV19 and TRBJ1-1, the complete variable domain is DGGITQSPKYLFRKEGQNVTLSCEQNLNHDAMYWYRQDPGQGLRLIYYSQIVNDFQKGDIAEGYSVSREKKESFPLTVTSAQKNPTAFYLCASSRQGATEAFFGQGTRLTVV.

The rearrangement links TRBV7-2 to TRBJ1-2; D is unclear. This CDR3 is built from 16 residues. The germline V gene has CDR1 SGHTA and CDR2 FQGNSA. The V end lost 5 bases, the J end lost 5 bases, and 21 bases lay between the germline ends. The CDR3 here is CASSHRGSRSGYGYTF. CDR3 coding DNA: TGTGCCAGCAGCCATCGCGGGTCCCGATCCGGGTATGGCTACACCTTC.

The V and J genes are TRBV2 and TRBJ2-7; TRBD2 is a possible D gene (5 bases). Germline V CDR1 and CDR2: SNHLY, FYNNEI. Trimming pared 9 bases from V and 0 bases from J, leaving 12 bases between. This CDR3 has 13 residues. The CDR3 nucleotides are TGTGCCAGTCGGAGGATGAGCTCCTACGAGCAGTACTTC. Translating it yields CASRRMSSYEQYF.

J is TRBJ2-3 and V is TRBV6-1; 7 bases align to TRBD2. The V gene end was trimmed by 6 bases and the J gene end by 2 bases; junction bases not matched to a gene: 5. Germline lookup yields CDR1 MNHNS and CDR2 SASEGT. This CDR3 spans 14 amino acids. The CDR3 region is CASSQLAVTDTQYF. Here the CDR3 DNA reads TGTGCCAGCAGCCAGCTAGCGGTCACAGATACGCAGTATTTT.

The J gene is TRBJ2-5, the V gene TRBV5-1, with a weak D call TRBD2 (7 bases). CDR3 length: 16 amino acids. Trimming took 0 bases from V and 4 from J, leaving 16 bases between them. The germline CDR1 and CDR2 sequences are SGHRS and YFSETQ. The CDR3 bases are TGCGCCAGCAGCTTGGCCGACGGTAGGGGGGGAGAGACCCAGTACTTC. It translates to CASSLADGRGGETQYF.

The J gene is TRBJ1-5, the V gene TRBV7-9; D unclear. The CDR3 loop spans 17 amino acids. V was pared by 4 bases and J by 3 bases, with 19 bases between. Germline V gives CDR1 SEHNR, CDR2 FQNEAQ (reference sequence). The CDR3 loop reads CASSSVRWVEANQPQHF. The CDR3 bases are TGTGCCAGCAGCTCGGTCCGTTGGGTGGAGGCCAATCAGCCCCAGCATTTT.

CDR3 coding DNA: TGCAGCGTTGAGGACCCCCGGGGCCAAGAGACCCAGTACTTC. Translation: CSVEDPRGQETQYF. The rearrangement joins TRBV29-1 to TRBJ2-5, with TRBD2 as a possible D gene (5 bases). V lost 3 bases and J 1 base, leaving 12 bases between the germline ends. CDR3 length: 14 residues. Germline V gene sequence: CDR1 SQVTM, CDR2 ANQGSEA. Complete variable domain (other parts from reference TRBV29-1 and TRBJ2-5): SAVISQKPSRDICQRGTSLTIQCQVDSQVTMMFWYRQQPGQSLTLIATANQGSEATYESGFVIDKFPISRPNLTFSTLTVSNMSPEDSSIYLCSVEDPRGQETQYFGPGTRLLVL.

V usage is TRBV5-1 and J usage is TRBJ2-1; TRBD2 aligns across 8 bases. Trimming removed 4 bases from V and 0 bases from J; junction bases left unmatched: 3. CDR1 and CDR2 from the germline V gene are SGHRS and YFSETQ. CDR3 length: 15 residues. As DNA, the CDR3 is TGCGCCAGCAGCCGGAGCGGGAGCTCCTACAATGAGCAGTTCTTC. As protein: CASSRSGSSYNEQFF.

The V call is TRBV11-3, the J call TRBJ2-7; D is undetermined. V dropped 1 base and J dropped 3 bases, with 10 bases sitting between them. From germline, CDR1 is SGHNT and CDR2 YENEEA. The CDR3 contains 14 residues. The CDR3 nucleotides read TGTGCCAGCAGCTTAGCCAGGCAGAGCTACGAGCAGTACTTC. It yields the protein CASSLARQSYEQYF.

Only one count was recorded for this clone. The rearrangement uses TRBV7-3 and TRBJ2-5, with D possibly matching TRBD1 (6 bases). Trimming pared 9 bases from V and 0 bases from J, leaving 11 bases between. The CDR3 consists of 13 residues. Germline values: CDR1 SGHTA, CDR2 FQGTGA. The CDR3 here is CASSRDNQETQYF. In nucleotides, the CDR3 is TGTGCCAGTAGCCGGGACAACCAAGAGACCCAGTACTTC.

V gene TRBV28 combines with J gene TRBJ1-6; TRBD1 aligns across 7 bases. The CDR3 runs 12 residues. Trimming at V came to 8 bases and at J to 10 bases, leaving 5 bases not matched to a gene. Germline CDR1 reads MDHEN; CDR2 reads SYDVKM. The CDR3 reads CASGDRVSPLHF. In DNA form, the CDR3 reads TGTGCCAGCGGAGACAGGGTATCACCCCTCCACTTT. Full variable domain (rest looked up from reference TRBV28 and TRBJ1-6): DVKVTQSSRYLVKRTGEKVFLECVQDMDHENMFWYRQDPGLGLRLIYFSYDVKMKEKGDIPEGYSVSREKKERFSLILESASTNQTSMYLCASGDRVSPLHFGNGTRLTVT.

As for this clone: A read error is likely, as this CDR3 ends without the conserved phenylalanine or tryptophan. No DNA is shown, since the ends of the CDR3 on it are uncertain; the CDR3 is the one TCRdb lists. V gene TRBV5-7 combines with J gene TRBJ1-2. Being an ORF, TRBV5-7 has a function that is uncertain. The CDR3 adds up to 12 amino acids, both ends counted. CDR3 protein: CALTGGQNGYEA.

The chain links TRBV23-1 to TRBJ1-2; a possible D gene is TRBD1 (5 bases). TRBV23-1 is assigned to the ORF class and has an uncertain function. The CDR3 is 14 residues long. V was pared by 4 bases and J by 6 bases, with 15 bases between. Here the CDR3 reads CASSPRVDKNGYTF. The CDR3 bases are TGCGCCAGCAGTCCCCGGGTGGACAAGAATGGCTACACCTTC.

This chain connects TRBV7-2 to TRBJ1-5; TRBD1 is a possible D gene (5 bases). The CDR3 consists of 16 residues. CDR1 and CDR2 from the germline V gene are SGHTA and FQGNSA. The germline V and J ends were trimmed by 5 bases and 0 bases, with 14 bases remaining between them. CDR3 sequence reads: CASSESGGDSNQPQHF. The CDR3 coding sequence is TGTGCCAGCAGCGAAAGTGGGGGGGATAGCAATCAGCCCCAGCATTTT.

This chain uses TRBV7-6 with TRBJ2-3, with no clear D. The CDR3 totals 13 residues. V was cut by 5 bases and J by 6 bases, with 12 bases left in between. Germline lookup yields CDR1 SGHVS and CDR2 FNYEAQ. The CDR3: CASSPSLLDTQYF. In nucleotides, the CDR3 is TGTGCCAGCAGCCCATCACTTCTGGATACGCAGTATTTT.